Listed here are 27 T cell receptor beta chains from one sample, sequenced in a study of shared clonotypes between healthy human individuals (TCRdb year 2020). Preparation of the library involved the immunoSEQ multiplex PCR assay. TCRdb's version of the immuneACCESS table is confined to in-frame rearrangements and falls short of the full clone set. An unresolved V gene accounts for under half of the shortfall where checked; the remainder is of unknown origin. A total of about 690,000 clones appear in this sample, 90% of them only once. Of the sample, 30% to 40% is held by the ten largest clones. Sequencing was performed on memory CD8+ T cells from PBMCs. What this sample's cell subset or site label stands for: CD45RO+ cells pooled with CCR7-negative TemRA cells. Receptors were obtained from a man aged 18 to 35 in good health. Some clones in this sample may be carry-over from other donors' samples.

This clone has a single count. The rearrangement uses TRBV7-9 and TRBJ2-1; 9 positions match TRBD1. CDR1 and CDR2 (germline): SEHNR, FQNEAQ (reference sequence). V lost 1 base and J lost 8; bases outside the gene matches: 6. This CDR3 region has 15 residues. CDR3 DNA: TGTGCCAGCAGCTTAGACGGGACAGGGCTGGATGAGCAGTTCTTC. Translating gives CASSLDGTGLDEQFF.

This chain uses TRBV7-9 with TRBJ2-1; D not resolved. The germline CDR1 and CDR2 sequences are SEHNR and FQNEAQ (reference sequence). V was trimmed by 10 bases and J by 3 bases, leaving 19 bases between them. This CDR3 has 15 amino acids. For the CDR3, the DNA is TGTGCCACCGCCGGGCCCTCCACCCTCTACAATGAGCAGTTCTTC. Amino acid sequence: CATAGPSTLYNEQFF. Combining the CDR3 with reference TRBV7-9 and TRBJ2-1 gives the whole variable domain DTGVSQNPRHKITKRGQNVTFRCDPISEHNRLYWYRQTLGQGPEFLTYFQNEAQLEKSRLLSDRFSAERPKGSFSTLEIQRTEQGDSAMYLCATAGPSTLYNEQFFGPGTRLTVL.

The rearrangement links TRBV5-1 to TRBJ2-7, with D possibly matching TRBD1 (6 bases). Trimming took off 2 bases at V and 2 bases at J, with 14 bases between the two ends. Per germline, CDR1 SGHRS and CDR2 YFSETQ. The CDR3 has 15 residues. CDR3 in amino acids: CASSFRTGTTYEQYF. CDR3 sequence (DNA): TGCGCCAGCAGCTTTCGTACAGGGACGACCTACGAGCAGTACTTC.

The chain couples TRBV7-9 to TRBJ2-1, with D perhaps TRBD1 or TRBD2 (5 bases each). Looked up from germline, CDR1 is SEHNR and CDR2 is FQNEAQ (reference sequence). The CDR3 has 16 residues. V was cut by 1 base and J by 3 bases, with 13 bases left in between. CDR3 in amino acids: CASSLVPEGFYNEQFF. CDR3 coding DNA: TGTGCCAGCAGCTTAGTCCCCGAGGGGTTCTACAATGAGCAGTTCTTC.

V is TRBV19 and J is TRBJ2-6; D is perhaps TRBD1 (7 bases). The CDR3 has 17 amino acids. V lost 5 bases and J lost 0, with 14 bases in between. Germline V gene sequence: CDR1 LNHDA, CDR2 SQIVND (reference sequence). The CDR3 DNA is TGTGCCAGTAGTGACGTCAGGGGGGCCTCTGGGGCCAACGTCCTGACTTTC. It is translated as CASSDVRGASGANVLTF.

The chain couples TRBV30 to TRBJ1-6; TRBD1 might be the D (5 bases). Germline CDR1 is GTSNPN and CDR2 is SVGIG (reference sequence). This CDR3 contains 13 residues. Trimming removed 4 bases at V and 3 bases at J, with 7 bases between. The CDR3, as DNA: TGTGCCTGGACCGACAGCTATAATTCACCCCTCCACTTT. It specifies CAWTDSYNSPLHF.

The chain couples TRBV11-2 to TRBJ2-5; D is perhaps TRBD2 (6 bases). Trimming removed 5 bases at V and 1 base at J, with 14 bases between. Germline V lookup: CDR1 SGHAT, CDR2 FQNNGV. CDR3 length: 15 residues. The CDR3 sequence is CASSREQVRQETQYF. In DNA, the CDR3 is TGTGCCAGCAGCCGGGAGCAGGTACGCCAAGAGACCCAGTACTTC.

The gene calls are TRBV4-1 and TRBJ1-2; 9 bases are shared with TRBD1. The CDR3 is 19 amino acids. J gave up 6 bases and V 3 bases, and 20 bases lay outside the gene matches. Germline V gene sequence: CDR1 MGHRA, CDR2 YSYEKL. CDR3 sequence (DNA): TGCGCCAGCAGCCACCAACCGGCTGTTTCATGGGACAGGGCTGATGGCTACACCTTC. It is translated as CASSHQPAVSWDRADGYTF.

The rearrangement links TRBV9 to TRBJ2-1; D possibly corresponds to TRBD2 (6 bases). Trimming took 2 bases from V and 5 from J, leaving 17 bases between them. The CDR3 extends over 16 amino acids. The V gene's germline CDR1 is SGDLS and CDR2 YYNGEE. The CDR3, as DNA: TGTGCCAGCAGCGTTAAGTTCAGGGAGGTCGACAATGAGCAGTTCTTC. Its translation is CASSVKFREVDNEQFF.

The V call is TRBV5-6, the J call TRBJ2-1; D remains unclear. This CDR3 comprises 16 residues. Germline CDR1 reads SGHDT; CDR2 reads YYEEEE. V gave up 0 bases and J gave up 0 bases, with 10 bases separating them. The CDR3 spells CASSLARFSSYNEQFF. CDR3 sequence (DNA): TGTGCCAGCAGCTTGGCTAGATTCAGCTCCTACAATGAGCAGTTCTTC.

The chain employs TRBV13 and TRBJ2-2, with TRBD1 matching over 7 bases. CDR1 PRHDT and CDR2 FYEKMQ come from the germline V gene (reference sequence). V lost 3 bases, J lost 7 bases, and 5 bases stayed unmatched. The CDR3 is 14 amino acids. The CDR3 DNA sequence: TGTGCCAGCAGCTTTAGGGGGCTGGGCGGGGAGCTGTTTTTT. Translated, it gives CASSFRGLGGELFF.

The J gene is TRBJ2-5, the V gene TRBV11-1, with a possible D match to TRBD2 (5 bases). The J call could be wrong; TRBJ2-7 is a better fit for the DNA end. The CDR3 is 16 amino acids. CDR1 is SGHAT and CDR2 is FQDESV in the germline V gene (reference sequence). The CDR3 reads CASSLADGGSSYEQYF. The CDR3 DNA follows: TGTGCCAGCAGCTTAGCGGACGGAGGAAGCTCCTACGAGCAGTACTTC.

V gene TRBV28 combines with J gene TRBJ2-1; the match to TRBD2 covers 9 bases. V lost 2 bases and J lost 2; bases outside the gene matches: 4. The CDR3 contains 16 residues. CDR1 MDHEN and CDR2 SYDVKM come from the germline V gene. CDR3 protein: CASSLNSGRAYNEQFF. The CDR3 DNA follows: TGTGCCAGCAGTTTAAATAGCGGGAGAGCCTACAATGAGCAGTTCTTC.

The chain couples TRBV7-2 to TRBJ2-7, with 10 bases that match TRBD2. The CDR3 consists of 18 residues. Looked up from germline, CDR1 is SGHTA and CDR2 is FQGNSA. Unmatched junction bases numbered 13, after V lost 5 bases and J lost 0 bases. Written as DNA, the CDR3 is TGTGCCAGCAGCACAGGGACTAGCGCGAGAATCCCCTCCTACGAGCAGTACTTC. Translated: CASSTGTSARIPSYEQYF.

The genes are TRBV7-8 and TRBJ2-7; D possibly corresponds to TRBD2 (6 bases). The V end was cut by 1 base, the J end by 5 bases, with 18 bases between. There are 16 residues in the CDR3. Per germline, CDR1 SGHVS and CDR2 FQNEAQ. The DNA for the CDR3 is TGTGCCAGCAGCTTAGAGGTTTATCTGGGAGGCGACGAGCAGTACTTC. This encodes CASSLEVYLGGDEQYF.

The CDR3 sequence is CASRHRRAGNQPQHF. CDR3 nucleotide sequence: TGTGCCAGCAGACACCGACGGGCCGGGAATCAGCCCCAGCATTTT. The chain links TRBV28 to TRBJ1-5, with unresolved D. Germline V lookup: CDR1 MDHEN, CDR2 SYDVKM. V shed 6 bases and J shed 4 bases, with 16 bases lying between them. This CDR3 region has 15 residues. The entire variable domain, with the rest obtained from reference TRBV28 and TRBJ1-5, is as follows: DVKVTQSSRYLVKRTGEKVFLECVQDMDHENMFWYRQDPGLGLRLIYFSYDVKMKEKGDIPEGYSVSREKKERFSLILESASTNQTSMYLCASRHRRAGNQPQHFGDGTRLSIL.

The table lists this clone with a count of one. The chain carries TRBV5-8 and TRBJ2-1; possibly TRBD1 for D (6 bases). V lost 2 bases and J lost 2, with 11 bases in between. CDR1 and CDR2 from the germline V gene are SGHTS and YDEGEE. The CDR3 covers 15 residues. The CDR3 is CASSFTGITYNEQFF. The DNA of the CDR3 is TGTGCCAGCAGCTTCACAGGGATCACCTACAATGAGCAGTTCTTC.

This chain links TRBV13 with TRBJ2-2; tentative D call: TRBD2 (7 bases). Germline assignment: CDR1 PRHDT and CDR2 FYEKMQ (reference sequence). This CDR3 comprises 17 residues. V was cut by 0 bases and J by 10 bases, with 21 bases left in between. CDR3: CASSLGQGGVQREELFF. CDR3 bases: TGTGCCAGCAGCTTAGGCCAAGGGGGGGTACAACGCGAGGAGCTGTTTTTT.

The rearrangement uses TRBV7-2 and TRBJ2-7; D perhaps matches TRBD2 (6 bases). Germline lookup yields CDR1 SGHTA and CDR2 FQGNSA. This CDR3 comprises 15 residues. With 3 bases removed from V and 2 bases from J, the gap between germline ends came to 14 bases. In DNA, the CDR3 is TGTGCCAGCAGCTTCGGGTTGGGGGGAACCTACGAGCAGTACTTC. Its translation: CASSFGLGGTYEQYF.

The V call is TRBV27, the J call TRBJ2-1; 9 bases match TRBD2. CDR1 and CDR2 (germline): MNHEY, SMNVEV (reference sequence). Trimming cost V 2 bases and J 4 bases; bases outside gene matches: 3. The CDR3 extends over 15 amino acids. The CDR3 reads CASSLAGGLYNEQFF. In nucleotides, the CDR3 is TGTGCCAGCAGTTTAGCGGGAGGGCTGTACAATGAGCAGTTCTTC.

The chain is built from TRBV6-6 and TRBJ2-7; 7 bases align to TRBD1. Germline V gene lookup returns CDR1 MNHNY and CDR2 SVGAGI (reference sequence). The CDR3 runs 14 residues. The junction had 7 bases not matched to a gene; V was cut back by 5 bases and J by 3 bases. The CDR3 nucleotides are TGTGCCAGCAGTCCCGGACAGGTTTTCTACGAGCAGTACTTC. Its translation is CASSPGQVFYEQYF.

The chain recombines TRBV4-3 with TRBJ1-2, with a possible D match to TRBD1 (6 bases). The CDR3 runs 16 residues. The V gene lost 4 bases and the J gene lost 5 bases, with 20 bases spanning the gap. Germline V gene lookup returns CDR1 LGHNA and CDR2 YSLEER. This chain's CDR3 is CASSPTSSGVAYGYTF. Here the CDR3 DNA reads TGCGCCAGCAGCCCAACTAGTTCAGGGGTGGCGTATGGCTACACCTTC.

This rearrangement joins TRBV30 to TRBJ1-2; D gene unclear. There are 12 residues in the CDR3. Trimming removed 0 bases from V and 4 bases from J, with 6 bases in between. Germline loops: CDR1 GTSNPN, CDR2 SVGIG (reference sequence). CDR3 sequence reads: CAWSVPPYGYTF. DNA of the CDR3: TGTGCCTGGAGTGTACCCCCCTATGGCTACACCTTC.

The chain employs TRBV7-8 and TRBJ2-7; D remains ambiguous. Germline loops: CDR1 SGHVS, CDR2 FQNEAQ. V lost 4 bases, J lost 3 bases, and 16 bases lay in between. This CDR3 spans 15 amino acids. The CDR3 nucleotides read TGTGCCAGCAGCTCCCCGAGTGACGGATACTACGAGCAGTACTTC. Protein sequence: CASSSPSDGYYEQYF. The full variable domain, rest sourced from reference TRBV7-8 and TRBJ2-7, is GAGVSQSPRYKVAKRGQDVALRCDPISGHVSLFWYQQALGQGPEFLTYFQNEAQLDKSGLPSDRFFAERPEGSVSTLKIQRTQQEDSAVYLCASSSPSDGYYEQYFGPGTRLTVT.

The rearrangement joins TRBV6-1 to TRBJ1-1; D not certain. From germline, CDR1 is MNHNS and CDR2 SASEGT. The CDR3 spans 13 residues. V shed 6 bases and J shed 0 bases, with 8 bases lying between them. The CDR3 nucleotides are TGTGCCAGCAGAATAAGAGTGAACACTGAAGCTTTCTTT. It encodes CASRIRVNTEAFF.

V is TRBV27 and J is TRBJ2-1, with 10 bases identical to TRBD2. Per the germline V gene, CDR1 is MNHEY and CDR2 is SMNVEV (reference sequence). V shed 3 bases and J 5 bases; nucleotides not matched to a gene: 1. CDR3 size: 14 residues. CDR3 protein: CASSFGLADNEQFF. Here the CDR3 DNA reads TGTGCCAGCAGTTTTGGACTAGCGGACAATGAGCAGTTCTTC.

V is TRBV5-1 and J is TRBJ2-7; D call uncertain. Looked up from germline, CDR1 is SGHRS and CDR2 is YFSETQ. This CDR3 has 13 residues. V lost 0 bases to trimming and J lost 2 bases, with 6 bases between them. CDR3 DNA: TGCGCCAGCAGCTTGGCAGGAACCTACGAGCAGTACTTC. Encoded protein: CASSLAGTYEQYF.